Shown below are 25 T cell receptor beta chains from a single sample sequenced in a study of T cells in Graves' hyperthyroidism and ophthalmopathy. What was amplified from RNA transcripts were TCR beta CDR3 regions. The TCR CDR3 was amplified in a first-round RT-PCR using the HTBI primer set. TCRdb re-called the multiplex PCR reads through MiXCR, storing one row per CDR3 protein. The sample lists about 330,000 distinct CDR3 sequences; roughly 13% were seen once. The sequenced material came from blood. These TCRs come from a middle-aged woman with Graves' ophthalmopathy.

As concerns this clonotype: A junction boundary mismatches the germline segment, possibly from a read error. The genes are TRBV7-9 and TRBJ2-1; D may be TRBD1 (5 bases). In germline, CDR1 is SEHNR, CDR2 FQNEAQ (reference sequence). This CDR3 is 14 amino acids long. CDR3 residues: CASSPTVSYNEQLF. CDR3 in DNA: TGTGCCAGCAGCCCGACAGTTTCCTACAATGAGCAGCTCTTC. Together with reference TRBV7-9 and TRBJ2-1, the CDR3 gives the full variable domain: DTGVSQNPRHKITKRGQNVTFRCDPISEHNRLYWYRQTLGQGPEFLTYFQNEAQLEKSRLLSDRFSAERPKGSFSTLEIQRTEQGDSAMYLCASSPTVSYNEQLFGPGTRLTVL.

This clonotype has a count of ten or more. The J gene is TRBJ2-1, the V gene TRBV11-1; D possibly corresponds to TRBD1 (6 bases). V lost 5 bases and J lost 8, with 19 bases in between. This CDR3 comprises 15 residues. The germline gives CDR1 SGHAT, CDR2 FQDESV (reference sequence). The CDR3 spells CASSHGSLGGHEQFF. The CDR3 DNA reads TGTGCCAGCAGCCATGGATCCTTAGGGGGACATGAGCAGTTCTTC. Looking up the rest from reference TRBV11-1 and TRBJ2-1 gives the full variable domain: EAEVAQSPRYKITEKSQAVAFWCDPISGHATLYWYRQILGQGPELLVQFQDESVVDDSQLPKDRFSAERLKGVDSTLKIQPAELGDSAMYLCASSHGSLGGHEQFFGPGTRLTVL.

In its sample, this clonotype was seen many times. The V and J genes are TRBV6-1 and TRBJ2-7; D possibly corresponds to TRBD2 (6 bases). V was shortened by 5 bases and J by 6 bases, with 17 bases between the two germline ends. Germline values: CDR1 MNHNS, CDR2 SASEGT. The CDR3 contains 14 residues. The CDR3 DNA reads TGTGCCAGCAGTCTAACCCGGAGGGTACCCGAGCAGTACTTC. Protein product: CASSLTRRVPEQYF.

In the case of this clonotype: At one boundary the junction diverges from the germline segment, which might be a read error. The chain links TRBV5-6 to TRBJ1-2; 9 bases are a match to TRBD1. CDR1 SGHDT and CDR2 YYEEEE come from the germline V gene. The CDR3 has 12 amino acids. In nucleotides, the CDR3 is TGTGCCAGCACCTTGGACAGGGGTGGCTACACCTTC. This gives the protein CASTLDRGGYTF.

In its sample, this clonotype was seen a few times. The genes are TRBV19 and TRBJ1-5; weak D call: TRBD1 (6 bases). Germline CDR1 reads LNHDA; CDR2 reads SQIVND (reference sequence). Trimming removed 9 bases from V and 7 bases from J, with 22 bases in between. The CDR3 extends over 15 amino acids. As DNA, the CDR3 is TGTGCCAGCCCCTTGGACGCAGGGGTAAACCAGCCCCAGCATTTT. It specifies CASPLDAGVNQPQHF.

This rearrangement joins TRBV24-1 to TRBJ1-2; D remains ambiguous. The V gene's germline CDR1 is KGHDR and CDR2 SFDVKD. With 5 bases removed from V and 2 bases from J, the gap between germline ends came to 17 bases. The CDR3 is 16 amino acids. This chain's CDR3 is CATSAPGGGQNYGYTF. As DNA, the CDR3 is TGTGCCACCAGTGCCCCCGGAGGAGGGCAGAACTATGGCTACACCTTC.

This clonotype was seen ten or more times. The J gene is TRBJ1-2, the V gene TRBV9; D ambiguous. The germline V gene has CDR1 SGDLS and CDR2 YYNGEE. This CDR3 has 12 residues. Trimming took off 3 bases at V and 4 bases at J, with 7 bases between the two ends. The CDR3 here is CASSGGLYGYTF. Written as DNA, the CDR3 is TGTGCCAGCAGCGGAGGCCTCTATGGCTACACCTTC.

The V call is TRBV12-3 or TRBV12-4, the J call TRBJ1-5; D gene uncertain. Trimming removed 3 bases at V and 5 bases at J, with 5 bases between. The CDR3 consists of 12 residues. The CDR3 DNA sequence: TGTGCCAGCAGTTTCCCTTATCAGCCCCAGCATTTT. Encoded protein: CASSFPYQPQHF.

The sample holds a few counts of this clonotype. The CDR3 is CSAWGQVAYNSPLHF. The CDR3 DNA sequence: TGCAGTGCTTGGGGACAGGTCGCCTATAATTCACCCCTCCACTTT. The chain couples TRBV20-1 to TRBJ1-6; 8 nucleotides line up with TRBD1. The length of the CDR3 is 15 residues. Germline CDR1 DFQATT, CDR2 SNEGSKA (reference sequence). Losses at the gene ends were 5 bases for V and 2 bases for J; bases not matched to a gene: 5.

This clonotype was recorded at least ten times. V is TRBV20-1 and J is TRBJ2-1; TRBD2 agrees at 11 bases. The J segment lost 8 bases and the V segment lost 6 bases, leaving 12 bases of the junction unmatched. The CDR3 sequence is 15 residues long. Germline CDR1 DFQATT, CDR2 SNEGSKA (reference sequence). The CDR3 loop reads CSACGLAGGRDEQFF. CDR3 bases: TGCAGTGCCTGCGGGTTAGCGGGAGGGAGGGATGAGCAGTTCTTC.

The table lists this clonotype with many counts. J is TRBJ2-5 and V is TRBV12-3 or TRBV12-4; D gene unclear. The CDR3 loop spans 12 amino acids. V was cut by 6 bases and J by 5 bases, with 10 bases left in between. CDR3 bases: TGTGCCAGCAGCCCACACGAGGAGACCCAGTACTTC. Amino acids: CASSPHEETQYF.

This clonotype came up many times. V gene TRBV7-2 combines with J gene TRBJ2-2; possibly TRBD2 for D (7 bases). Trimming pared 2 bases from V and 0 bases from J, leaving 13 bases between. The CDR3 runs 17 residues. The V gene's germline CDR1 is SGHTA and CDR2 FQGNSA. CDR3 protein: CASSLTRGGTNTGELFF. In DNA, the CDR3 is TGTGCCAGCAGCTTAACGAGGGGGGGCACGAACACCGGGGAGCTGTTTTTT.

This clonotype was observed a handful of times. The V gene is TRBV19, the J gene TRBJ2-2; D not certain. There are 12 residues in the CDR3. Trimming removed 5 bases at V and 6 bases at J, with 7 bases between. Germline V gene lookup returns CDR1 LNHDA and CDR2 SQIVND (reference sequence). The DNA of the CDR3 is TGTGCCAGTAGTTTTTTTTCCGGGGAGCTGTTTTTT. Residues: CASSFFSGELFF.

The chain has TRBV29-1 and TRBJ2-1; 10 bases fit TRBD1. The CDR3 totals 13 residues. CDR1 and CDR2 from the germline V gene are SQVTM and ANQGSEA. V lost 5 bases and J lost 4; bases outside the gene matches: 2. CDR3 loop: CSVRDRGYNEQFF. The CDR3 region has the DNA TGCAGCGTTAGGGACAGGGGTTACAATGAGCAGTTCTTC.

This clonotype was observed at least ten times. Mismatch with germline at one junction end may stem from a read error. The J gene is TRBJ1-3, the V gene TRBV2; TRBD1 agrees at 8 bases. Germline-derived CDR1 and CDR2 are SNHLY and FYNNEI. CDR3 length equals 12 residues. The DNA for the CDR3 is TGTGCCAGCAGACGGACCCAAGGACAGGGCGATTTT. This encodes CASRRTQGQGDF.

This clonotype was detected ten times or more. The chain combines TRBV30 with TRBJ2-1; no reliable D call. The CDR3 consists of 13 residues. Deletions cut 1 base from V and 7 bases from J, with 11 bases between. Germline V gene lookup returns CDR1 GTSNPN and CDR2 SVGIG (reference sequence). CDR3 protein: CAWSDQDQNEQFF. CDR3 bases: TGTGCCTGGAGTGACCAGGACCAGAATGAGCAGTTCTTC.

The sample holds many counts of this clonotype. This chain connects TRBV19 to TRBJ1-1, with 8 positions matching TRBD1. Losses at the gene ends were 10 bases for V and 3 bases for J; bases not matched to a gene: 13. The CDR3 loop spans 15 amino acids. The germline V gene encodes CDR1 LNHDA and CDR2 SQIVND (reference sequence). In DNA form, the CDR3 reads TGTGCCACCACTGCCAGGGGGCGTACGGACACTGAAGCTTTCTTT. This gives the protein CATTARGRTDTEAFF.

The table lists this clonotype with many counts. The gene calls are TRBV19 and TRBJ2-5, with no clear D. The V gene lost 3 bases and the J gene lost 5 bases, with 19 bases spanning the gap. CDR1 and CDR2 (germline): LNHDA, SQIVND (reference sequence). This CDR3 has 16 amino acids. The CDR3: CASSISLHNRHETQYF. In nucleotides, the CDR3 is TGTGCCAGTAGTATTTCTCTACACAACCGACACGAGACCCAGTACTTC.

This clonotype was detected only a few times. The genes are TRBV6-2 or TRBV6-3 and TRBJ2-3, with D possibly TRBD1 on 5 matching bases. CDR1 is MNHEY and CDR2 is SVGEGT in the germline V gene. The ends were cut back, 0 bases at V and 2 bases at J, with 6 bases in the middle. The CDR3 consists of 14 residues. The CDR3 loop reads CASSYSQDTDTQYF. DNA for the CDR3: TGTGCCAGCAGTTACTCACAGGACACAGATACGCAGTATTTT.

This clonotype was detected ten times or more. The V and J genes are TRBV7-2 and TRBJ1-2; D gene uncertain. V was shortened by 6 bases and J by 0 bases, with 8 bases between the two germline ends. Germline V gives CDR1 SGHTA, CDR2 FQGNSA. This CDR3 spans 13 amino acids. In nucleotides, the CDR3 is TGTGCCAGCAGGCCGGGTCCTAACTATGGCTACACCTTC. This sequence encodes CASRPGPNYGYTF. The complete variable domain, with remaining parts taken from reference TRBV7-2 and TRBJ1-2, reads GAGVSQSPSNKVTEKGKDVELRCDPISGHTALYWYRQSLGQGLEFLIYFQGNSAPDKSGLPSDRFSAERTGGSVSTLTIQRTQQEDSAVYLCASRPGPNYGYTFGSGTRLTVV.

V gene TRBV7-2 combines with J gene TRBJ2-7; D gene uncertain. Germline V gives CDR1 SGHTA, CDR2 FQGNSA. The V and J ends lost 4 bases and 6 bases respectively, with 13 bases between them. CDR3 length equals 13 residues. The DNA for the CDR3 is TGTGCCAGCAGCTCCAGGATTGATCGCGAGCAGTACGTC. Encoded protein: CASSSRIDREQYV.

The genes are TRBV2 and TRBJ1-2; D remains unclear. Trimming took 5 bases from V and 1 from J, leaving 8 bases between them. This CDR3 comprises 13 residues. Germline CDR1 is SNHLY and CDR2 is FYNNEI. This CDR3 reads CASSFQSNYGYTF. DNA of the CDR3: TGTGCCAGCAGTTTTCAAAGTAACTATGGCTACACCTTC. The variable domain in full, with the rest retrieved from reference TRBV2 and TRBJ1-2, is EPEVTQTPSHQVTQMGQEVILRCVPISNHLYFYWYRQILGQKVEFLVSFYNNEISEKSEIFDDQFSVERPDGSNFTLKIRSTKLEDSAMYFCASSFQSNYGYTFGSGTRLTVV.

At least ten counts were recorded for this clonotype. The rearrangement uses TRBV2 and TRBJ2-3; D perhaps matches TRBD1 (6 bases). Trimming left V 5 bases short and J 4 bases short, with 7 bases between. In germline, CDR1 is SNHLY, CDR2 FYNNEI. The length of the CDR3 is 12 residues. Here the CDR3 reads CASSRTADTQYF. The DNA of the CDR3 is TGTGCCAGCAGTCGGACAGCAGATACGCAGTATTTT.

This clonotype has a count of ten or more. V and J are TRBV7-9 and TRBJ1-5; tentative D call: TRBD1 (5 bases). The CDR3 sequence is 14 residues long. CDR1 and CDR2 from the germline V gene are SEHNR and FQNEAQ (reference sequence). V lost 5 bases to trimming and J lost 3 bases, with 11 bases between them. The CDR3 sequence is CASSRDGFNQPQHF. CDR3 DNA sequence: TGTGCCAGCAGCCGGGACGGTTTCAATCAGCCCCAGCATTTT.

This chain uses TRBV2 with TRBJ2-5; TRBD1 aligns across 7 bases. The germline V gene has CDR1 SNHLY and CDR2 FYNNEI. Trimming cost V 6 bases and J 9 bases; bases outside gene matches: 4. The CDR3 length is 11 residues. The CDR3 spells CASRQTGSQYF. DNA for the CDR3: TGTGCCAGCAGGCAGACAGGGTCCCAGTACTTC.